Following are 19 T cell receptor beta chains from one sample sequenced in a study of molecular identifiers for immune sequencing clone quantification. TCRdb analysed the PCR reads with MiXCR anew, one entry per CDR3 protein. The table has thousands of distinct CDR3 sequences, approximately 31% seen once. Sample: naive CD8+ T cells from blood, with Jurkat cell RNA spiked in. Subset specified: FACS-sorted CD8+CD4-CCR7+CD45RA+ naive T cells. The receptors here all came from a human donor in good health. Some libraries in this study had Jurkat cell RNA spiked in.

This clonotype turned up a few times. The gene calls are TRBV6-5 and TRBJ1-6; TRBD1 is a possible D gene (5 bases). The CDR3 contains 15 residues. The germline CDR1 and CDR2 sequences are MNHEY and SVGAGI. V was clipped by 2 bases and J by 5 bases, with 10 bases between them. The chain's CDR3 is CASSYGQGDNSPLHF. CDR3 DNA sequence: TGTGCCAGCAGTTACGGCCAGGGCGATAATTCACCCCTCCACTTT.

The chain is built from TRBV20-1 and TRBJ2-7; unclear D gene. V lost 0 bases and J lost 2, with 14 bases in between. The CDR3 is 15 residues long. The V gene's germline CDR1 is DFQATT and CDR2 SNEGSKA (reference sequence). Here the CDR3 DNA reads TGCAGTGCTAGAGATGAAGCAGGAACAACCTACGAGCAGTACTTC. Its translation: CSARDEAGTTYEQYF.

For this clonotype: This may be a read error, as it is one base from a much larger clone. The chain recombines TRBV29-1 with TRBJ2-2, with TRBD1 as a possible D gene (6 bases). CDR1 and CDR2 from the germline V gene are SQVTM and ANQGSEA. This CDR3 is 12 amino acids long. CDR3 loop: CSVVGDTGELCF. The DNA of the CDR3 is TGCAGCGTTGTGGGGGACACCGGGGAGCTGTGTTTT.

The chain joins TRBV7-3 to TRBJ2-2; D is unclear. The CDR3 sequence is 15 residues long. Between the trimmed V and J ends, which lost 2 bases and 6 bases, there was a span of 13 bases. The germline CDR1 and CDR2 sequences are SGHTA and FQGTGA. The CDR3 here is CASSLSPATSGELFF. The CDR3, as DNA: TGTGCCAGCAGCTTATCCCCCGCGACCTCCGGGGAGCTGTTTTTT.

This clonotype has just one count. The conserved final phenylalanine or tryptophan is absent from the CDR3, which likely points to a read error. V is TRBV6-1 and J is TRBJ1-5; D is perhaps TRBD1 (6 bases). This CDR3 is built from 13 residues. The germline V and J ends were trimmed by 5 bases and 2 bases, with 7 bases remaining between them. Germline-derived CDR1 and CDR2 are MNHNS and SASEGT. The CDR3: CASSKGGNQPQHY. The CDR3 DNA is TGTGCCAGCAGTAAGGGGGGCAATCAGCCCCAGCATTAT.

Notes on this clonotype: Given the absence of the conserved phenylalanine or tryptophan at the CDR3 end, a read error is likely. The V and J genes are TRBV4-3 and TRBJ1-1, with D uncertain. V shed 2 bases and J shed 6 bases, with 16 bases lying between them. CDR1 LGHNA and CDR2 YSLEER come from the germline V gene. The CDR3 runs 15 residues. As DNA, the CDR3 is TGCGCCAGCAGCCAATACTCGGTCCCCCCTCCTGAAGCTTTCTCT. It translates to CASSQYSVPPPEAFS.

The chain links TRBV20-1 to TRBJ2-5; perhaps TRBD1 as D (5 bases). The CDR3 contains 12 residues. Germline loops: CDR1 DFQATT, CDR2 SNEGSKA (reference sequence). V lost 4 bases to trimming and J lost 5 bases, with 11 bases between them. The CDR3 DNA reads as TGCAGTGCTACAGGGTTTGGGGAGACCCAGTACTTC. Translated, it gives CSATGFGETQYF.

CDR3: CASSFSPGGPKDTQYF. The CDR3 DNA reads TGCGCCAGCAGCTTTTCACCGGGAGGGCCCAAAGATACGCAGTATTTT. V usage is TRBV5-1 and J usage is TRBJ2-3; 8 bases line up with TRBD2. CDR1 is SGHRS, CDR2 YFSETQ, per germline. V lost 2 bases, J lost 5 bases, and 10 bases stayed unmatched. This CDR3 comprises 16 residues.

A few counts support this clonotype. CDR3 protein: CASSFGPMIEQFF. CDR3 in DNA: TGTGCCAGCAGTTTCGGTCCGATGATAGAGCAGTTCTTC. V usage is TRBV6-2 or TRBV6-3 and J usage is TRBJ2-1; no definite D call. The CDR3 covers 13 residues. The germline V gene encodes CDR1 MNHEY and CDR2 SVGEGT. Trimming shortened V by 4 bases and J by 10 bases, and 14 bases separated the two germline ends.

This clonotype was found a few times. CDR3 coding DNA: TGTGCCAGCAGTAATTCAGGAGGAGGGGAAAAACTGTTTTTT. This sequence encodes CASSNSGGGEKLFF. V usage is TRBV27 and J usage is TRBJ1-4, with D hard to call. V was trimmed by 5 bases and J by 8 bases, leaving 15 bases between them. This CDR3 is 14 amino acids long. CDR1 is MNHEY, CDR2 SMNVEV, per germline (reference sequence).

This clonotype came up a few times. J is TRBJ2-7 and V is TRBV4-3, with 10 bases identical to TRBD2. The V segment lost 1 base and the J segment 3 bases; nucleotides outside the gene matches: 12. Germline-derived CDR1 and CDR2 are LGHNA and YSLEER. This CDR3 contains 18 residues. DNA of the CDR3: TGCGCCAGCAGCCAAGTCTCTAGCGGGAGTTATCGGTACTACGAGCAGTACTTC. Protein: CASSQVSSGSYRYYEQYF.

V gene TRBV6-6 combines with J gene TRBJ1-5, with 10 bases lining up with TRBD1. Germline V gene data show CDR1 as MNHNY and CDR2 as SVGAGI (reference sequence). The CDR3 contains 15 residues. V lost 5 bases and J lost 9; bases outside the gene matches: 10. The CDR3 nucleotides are TGTGCCAGCAGTCCATCGACAGGGGGCTTTCTGCCCCAGCATTTT. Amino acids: CASSPSTGGFLPQHF.

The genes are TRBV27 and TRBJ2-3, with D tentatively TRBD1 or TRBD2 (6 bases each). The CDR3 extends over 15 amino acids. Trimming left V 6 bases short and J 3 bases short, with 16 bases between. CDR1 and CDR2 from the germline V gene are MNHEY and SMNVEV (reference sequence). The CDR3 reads CASSRGLEGTDTQYF. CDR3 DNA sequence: TGTGCCAGCAGCAGGGGACTGGAGGGGACAGATACGCAGTATTTT.

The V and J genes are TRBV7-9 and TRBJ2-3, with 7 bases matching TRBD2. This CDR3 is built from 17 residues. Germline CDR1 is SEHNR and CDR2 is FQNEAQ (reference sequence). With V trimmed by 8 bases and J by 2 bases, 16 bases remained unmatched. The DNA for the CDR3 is TGTGCCAGCCCCCTGGTGGGACCGGGAGGTTACACAGATACGCAGTATTTT. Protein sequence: CASPLVGPGGYTDTQYF. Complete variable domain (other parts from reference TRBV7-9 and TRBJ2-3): DTGVSQNPRHKITKRGQNVTFRCDPISEHNRLYWYRQTLGQGPEFLTYFQNEAQLEKSRLLSDRFSAERPKGSFSTLEIQRTEQGDSAMYLCASPLVGPGGYTDTQYFGPGTRLTVL.

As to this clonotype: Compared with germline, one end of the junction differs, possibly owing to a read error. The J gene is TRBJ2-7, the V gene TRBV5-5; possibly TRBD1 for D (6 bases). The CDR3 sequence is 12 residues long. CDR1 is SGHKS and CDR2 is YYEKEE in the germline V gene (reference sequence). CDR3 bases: TGTGCCAGCACCTTGACAGGTTACGAGCAGTACTTC. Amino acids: CASTLTGYEQYF.

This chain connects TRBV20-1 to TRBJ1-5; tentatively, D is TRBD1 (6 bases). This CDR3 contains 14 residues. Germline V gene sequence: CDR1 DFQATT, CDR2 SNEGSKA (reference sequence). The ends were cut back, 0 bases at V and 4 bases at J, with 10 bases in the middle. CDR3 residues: CSARDPGQNQPQHF. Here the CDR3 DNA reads TGCAGTGCTAGAGACCCAGGACAGAATCAGCCCCAGCATTTT.

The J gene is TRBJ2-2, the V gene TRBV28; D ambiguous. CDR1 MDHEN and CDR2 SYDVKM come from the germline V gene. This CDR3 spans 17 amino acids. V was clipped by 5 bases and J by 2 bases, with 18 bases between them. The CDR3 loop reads CASSLPQRTVNTGELFF. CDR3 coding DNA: TGTGCCAGCAGTCTTCCCCAGCGCACCGTAAACACCGGGGAGCTGTTTTTT.

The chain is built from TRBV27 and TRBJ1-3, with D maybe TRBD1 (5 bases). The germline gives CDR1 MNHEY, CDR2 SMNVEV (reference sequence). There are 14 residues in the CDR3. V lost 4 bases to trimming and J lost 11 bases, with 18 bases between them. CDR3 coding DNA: TGTGCCAGCAGTTCCACCGGGGCTTCAACCGCCATATATTTT. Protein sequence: CASSSTGASTAIYF.

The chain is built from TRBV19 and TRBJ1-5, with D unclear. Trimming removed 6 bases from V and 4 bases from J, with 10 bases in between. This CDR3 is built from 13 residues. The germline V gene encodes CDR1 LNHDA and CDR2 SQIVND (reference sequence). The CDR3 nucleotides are TGTGCCAGTAGCGTAGGGCAGAATCAGCCCCAGCATTTT. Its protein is CASSVGQNQPQHF.